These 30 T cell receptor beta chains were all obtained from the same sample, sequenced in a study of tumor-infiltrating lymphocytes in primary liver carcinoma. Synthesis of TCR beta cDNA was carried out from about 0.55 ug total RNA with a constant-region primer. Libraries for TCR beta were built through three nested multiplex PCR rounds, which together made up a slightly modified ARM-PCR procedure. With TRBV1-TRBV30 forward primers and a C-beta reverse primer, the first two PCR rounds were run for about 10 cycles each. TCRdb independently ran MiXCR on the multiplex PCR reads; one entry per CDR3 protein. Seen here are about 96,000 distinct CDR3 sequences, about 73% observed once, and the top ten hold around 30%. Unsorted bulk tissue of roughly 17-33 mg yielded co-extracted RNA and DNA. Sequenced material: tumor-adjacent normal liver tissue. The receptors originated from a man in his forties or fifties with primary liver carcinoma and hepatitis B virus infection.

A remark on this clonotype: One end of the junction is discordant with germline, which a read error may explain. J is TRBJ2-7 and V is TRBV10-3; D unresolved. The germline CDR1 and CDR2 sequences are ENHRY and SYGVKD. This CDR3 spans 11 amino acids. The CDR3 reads CVINGSDEQYF. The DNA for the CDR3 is TGTGTCATCAATGGGTCCGACGAGCAGTACTTC.

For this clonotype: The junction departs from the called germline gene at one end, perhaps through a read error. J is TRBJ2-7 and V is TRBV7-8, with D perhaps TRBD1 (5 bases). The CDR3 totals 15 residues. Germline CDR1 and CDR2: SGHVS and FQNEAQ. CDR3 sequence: CPSSLGLGEIHEQNF. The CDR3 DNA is TGTCCCAGCAGCTTAGGGCTAGGGGAAATCCACGAGCAGAACTTC.

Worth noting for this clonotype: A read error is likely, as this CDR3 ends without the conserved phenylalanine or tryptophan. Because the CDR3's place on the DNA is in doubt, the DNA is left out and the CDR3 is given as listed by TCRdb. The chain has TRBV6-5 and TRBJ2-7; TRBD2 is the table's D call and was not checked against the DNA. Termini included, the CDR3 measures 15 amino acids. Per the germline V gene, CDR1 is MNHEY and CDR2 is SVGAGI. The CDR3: CASSQGGQRFYEQYY.

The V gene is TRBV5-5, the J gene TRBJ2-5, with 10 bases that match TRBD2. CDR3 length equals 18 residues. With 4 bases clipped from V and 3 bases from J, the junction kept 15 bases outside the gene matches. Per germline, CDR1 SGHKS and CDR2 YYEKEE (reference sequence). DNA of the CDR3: TGTGCCAGCAGCCCGGGATTAGCGGGAGGACGTAACGAAGAGACCCAGTACTTC. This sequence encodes CASSPGLAGGRNEETQYF.

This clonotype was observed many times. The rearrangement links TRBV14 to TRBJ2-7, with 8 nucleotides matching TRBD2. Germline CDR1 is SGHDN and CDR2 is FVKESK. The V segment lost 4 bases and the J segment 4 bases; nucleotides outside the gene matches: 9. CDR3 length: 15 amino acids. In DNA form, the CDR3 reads TGTGCCAGCAGCCCCGACCCGGGAGGGCTTTACGAGCAGTACTTC. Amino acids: CASSPDPGGLYEQYF.

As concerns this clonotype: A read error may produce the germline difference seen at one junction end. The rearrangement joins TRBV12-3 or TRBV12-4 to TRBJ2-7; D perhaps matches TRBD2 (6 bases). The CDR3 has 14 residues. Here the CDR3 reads CASSLSAGVYKQYF. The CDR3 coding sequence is TGTGCCAGCAGTCTCTCAGCGGGTGTCTACAAGCAGTACTTC.

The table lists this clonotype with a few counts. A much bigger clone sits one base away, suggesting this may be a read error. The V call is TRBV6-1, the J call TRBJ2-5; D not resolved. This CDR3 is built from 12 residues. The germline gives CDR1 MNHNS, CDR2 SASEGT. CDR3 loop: CVSSEAYQTQYF. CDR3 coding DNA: TGTGTCAGCAGTGAAGCGTACCAGACCCAGTACTTC.

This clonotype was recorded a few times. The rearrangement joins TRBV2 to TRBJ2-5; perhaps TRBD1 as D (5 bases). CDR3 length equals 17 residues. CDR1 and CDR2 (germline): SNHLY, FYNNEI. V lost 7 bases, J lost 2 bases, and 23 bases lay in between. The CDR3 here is CASTREGAVTVQETQYF. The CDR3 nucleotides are TGTGCCAGCACTCGAGAAGGGGCAGTGACAGTACAAGAGACCCAGTACTTC.

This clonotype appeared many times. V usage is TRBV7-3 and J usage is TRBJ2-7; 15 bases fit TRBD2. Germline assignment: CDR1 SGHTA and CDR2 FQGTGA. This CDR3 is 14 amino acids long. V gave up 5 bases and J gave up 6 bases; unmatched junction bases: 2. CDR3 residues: CASSPGLAGGEQYF. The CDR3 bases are TGTGCCAGCAGCCCGGGACTAGCGGGAGGCGAGCAGTACTTC.

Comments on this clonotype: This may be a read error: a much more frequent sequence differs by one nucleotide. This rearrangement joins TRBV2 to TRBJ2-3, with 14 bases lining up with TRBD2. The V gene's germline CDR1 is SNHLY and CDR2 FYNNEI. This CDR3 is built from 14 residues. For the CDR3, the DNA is TGTGCCAGCACTCCGACTAGCGGGGGGGATATGCAGTATTTT. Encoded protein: CASTPTSGGDMQYF.

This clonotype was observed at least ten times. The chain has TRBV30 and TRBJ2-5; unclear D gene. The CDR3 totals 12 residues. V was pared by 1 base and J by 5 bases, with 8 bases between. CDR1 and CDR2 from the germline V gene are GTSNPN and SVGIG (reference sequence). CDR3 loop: CAWSGGLETQYF. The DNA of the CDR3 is TGTGCCTGGAGTGGGGGTTTGGAGACCCAGTACTTC.

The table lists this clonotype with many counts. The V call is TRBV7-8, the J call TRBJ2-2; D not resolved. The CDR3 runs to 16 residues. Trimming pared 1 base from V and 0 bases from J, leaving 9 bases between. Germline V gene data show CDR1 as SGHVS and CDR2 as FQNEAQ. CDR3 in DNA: TGTGCCAGCAGCTTAGTAAGGGTGGCGAACACCGGGGAGCTGTTTTTT. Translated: CASSLVRVANTGELFF.

CDR3 DNA sequence: TGTGCCAGCAGCCCGAGACTAGCGAACTACAATGAGCAGTTCTTC. Protein product: CASSPRLANYNEQFF. This chain uses TRBV11-2 with TRBJ2-1, with 8 bases identical to TRBD2. Germline V lookup: CDR1 SGHAT, CDR2 FQNNGV. V lost 5 bases, J lost 3 bases, and 6 bases stayed unmatched. The CDR3 loop spans 15 amino acids.

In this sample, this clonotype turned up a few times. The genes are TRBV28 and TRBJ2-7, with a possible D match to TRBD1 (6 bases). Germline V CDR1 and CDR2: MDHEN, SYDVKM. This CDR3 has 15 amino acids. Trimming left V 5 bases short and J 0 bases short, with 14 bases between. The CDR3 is CASSVTGTLSYEQYF. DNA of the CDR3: TGTGCCAGCAGTGTCACCGGGACACTCTCCTACGAGCAGTACTTC. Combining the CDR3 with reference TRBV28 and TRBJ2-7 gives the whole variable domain DVKVTQSSRYLVKRTGEKVFLECVQDMDHENMFWYRQDPGLGLRLIYFSYDVKMKEKGDIPEGYSVSREKKERFSLILESASTNQTSMYLCASSVTGTLSYEQYFGPGTRLTVT.

CDR3 sequence: CSVRQVSTGELFF. CDR3 nucleotides: TGCAGTGTCAGACAGGTGAGCACCGGGGAGCTGTTTTTT. The rearrangement links TRBV29-1 to TRBJ2-2; a possible D gene is TRBD1 (6 bases). Germline CDR1 SQVTM, CDR2 ANQGSEA. This CDR3 is 13 amino acids long.

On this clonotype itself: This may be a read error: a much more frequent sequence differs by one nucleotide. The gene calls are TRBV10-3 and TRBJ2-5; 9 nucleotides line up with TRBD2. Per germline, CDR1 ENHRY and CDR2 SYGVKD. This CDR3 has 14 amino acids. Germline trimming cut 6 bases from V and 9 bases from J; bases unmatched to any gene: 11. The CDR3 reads CAISNSRGRAAQYF. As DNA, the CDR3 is TGTGCCATCAGCAATTCCCGCGGGAGGGCGGCCCAGTACTTC.

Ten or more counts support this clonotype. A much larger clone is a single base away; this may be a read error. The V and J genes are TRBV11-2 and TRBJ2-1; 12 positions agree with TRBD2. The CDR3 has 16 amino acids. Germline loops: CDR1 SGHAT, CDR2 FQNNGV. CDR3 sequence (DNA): TGTGTCAGCAGCCCCCGACTAGCGGGAGCCTACAATGAGCAGTTCTTC. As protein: CVSSPRLAGAYNEQFF.

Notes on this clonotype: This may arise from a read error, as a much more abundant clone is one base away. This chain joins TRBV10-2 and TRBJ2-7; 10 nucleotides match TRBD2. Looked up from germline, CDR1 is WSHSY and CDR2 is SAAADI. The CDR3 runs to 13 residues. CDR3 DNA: TGCGCCAGCGGGACTAGCGTTTCCTACGAGGAGTACTTC. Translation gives CASGTSVSYEEYF.

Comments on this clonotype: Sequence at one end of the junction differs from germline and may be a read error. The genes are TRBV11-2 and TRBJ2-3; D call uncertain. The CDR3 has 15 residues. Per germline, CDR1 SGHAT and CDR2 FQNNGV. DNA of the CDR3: TGTGCCAGCAGCTTAGCACATCTAAGCACTGATACGCAGTATTTT. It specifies CASSLAHLSTDTQYF.

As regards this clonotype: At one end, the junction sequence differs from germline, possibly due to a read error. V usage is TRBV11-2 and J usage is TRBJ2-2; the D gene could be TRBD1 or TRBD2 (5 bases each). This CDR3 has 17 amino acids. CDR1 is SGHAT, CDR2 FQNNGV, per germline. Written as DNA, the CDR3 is TGTGCCAGCAGCTTATATCGCACCGCTAGAAGACACCAGGGAGCTGTTTTT. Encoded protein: CASSLYRTARRHQGAVF.

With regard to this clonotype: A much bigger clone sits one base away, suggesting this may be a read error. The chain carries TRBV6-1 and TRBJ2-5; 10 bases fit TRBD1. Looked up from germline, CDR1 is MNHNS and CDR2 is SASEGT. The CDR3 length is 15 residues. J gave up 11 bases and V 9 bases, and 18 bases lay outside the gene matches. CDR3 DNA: TGTGCCAGTACCAGGGACAGGGGTTTTTACAATGAGCAGTACTTC. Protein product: CASTRDRGFYNEQYF.

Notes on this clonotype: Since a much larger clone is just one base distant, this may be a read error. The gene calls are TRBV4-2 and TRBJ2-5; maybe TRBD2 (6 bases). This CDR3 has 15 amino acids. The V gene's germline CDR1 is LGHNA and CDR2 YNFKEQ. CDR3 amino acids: CAGSQDWGEQETQYF. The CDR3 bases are TGTGCCGGCAGCCAAGATTGGGGGGAGCAAGAGACCCAGTACTTC.

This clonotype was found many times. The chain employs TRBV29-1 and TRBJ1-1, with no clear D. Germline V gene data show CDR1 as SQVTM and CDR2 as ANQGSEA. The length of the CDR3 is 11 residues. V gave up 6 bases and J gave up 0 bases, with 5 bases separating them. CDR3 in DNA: TGCAGCGTGCCAGTGAACACTGAAGCTTTCTTT. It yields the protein CSVPVNTEAFF.

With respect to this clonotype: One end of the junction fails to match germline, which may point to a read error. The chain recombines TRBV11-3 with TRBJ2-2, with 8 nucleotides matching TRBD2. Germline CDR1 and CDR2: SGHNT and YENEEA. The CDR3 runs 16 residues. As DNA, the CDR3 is TGTGCCAGCAGCCTACAAGCGGGAGCGGGAACCGGGCAGCTGTTTTTT. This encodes CASSLQAGAGTGQLFF. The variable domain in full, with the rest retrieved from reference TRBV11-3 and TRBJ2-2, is EAGVVQSPRYKIIEKKQPVAFWCNPISGHNTLYWYLQNLGQGPELLIRYENEEAVDDSQLPKDRFSAERLKGVDSTLKIQPAELGDSAVYLCASSLQAGAGTGQLFFGEGSRLTVL.

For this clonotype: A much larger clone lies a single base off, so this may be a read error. CDR3 sequence reads: CAPVDFGNEQYF. The CDR3 region has the DNA TGTGCCCCAGTGGATTTTGGGAACGAGCAGTACTTC. This chain links TRBV6-1 with TRBJ2-7; D uncertain. Germline assignment: CDR1 MNHNS and CDR2 SASEGT. V lost 11 bases and J lost 5, with 16 bases in between. This CDR3 spans 12 amino acids.

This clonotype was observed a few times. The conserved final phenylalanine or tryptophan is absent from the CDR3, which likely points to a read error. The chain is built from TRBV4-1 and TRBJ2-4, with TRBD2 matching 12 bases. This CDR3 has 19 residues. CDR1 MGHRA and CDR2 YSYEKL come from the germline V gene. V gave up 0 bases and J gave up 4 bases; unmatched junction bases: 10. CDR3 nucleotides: TGCGCCAGCAGCCAAGATCGAGCCGCTAGCGGGAGGGGGAAAAACATTCAGTACCTC. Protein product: CASSQDRAASGRGKNIQYL.

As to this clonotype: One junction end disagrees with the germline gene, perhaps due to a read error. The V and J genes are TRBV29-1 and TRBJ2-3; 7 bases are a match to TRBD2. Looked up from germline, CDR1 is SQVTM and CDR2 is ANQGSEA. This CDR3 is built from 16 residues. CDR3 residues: CGVDGEAGIFADTQYF. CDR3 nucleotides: TGCGGCGTCGACGGAGAAGCGGGAATTTTCGCAGATACGCAGTATTTT.

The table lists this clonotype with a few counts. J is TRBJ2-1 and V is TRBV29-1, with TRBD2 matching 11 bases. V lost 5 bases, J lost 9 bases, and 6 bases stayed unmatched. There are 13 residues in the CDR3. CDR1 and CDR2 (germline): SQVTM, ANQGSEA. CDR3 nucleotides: TGCAGCGTTCAACTAGCGGGAGCTCCTGAGCAGTTCTTC. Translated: CSVQLAGAPEQFF.

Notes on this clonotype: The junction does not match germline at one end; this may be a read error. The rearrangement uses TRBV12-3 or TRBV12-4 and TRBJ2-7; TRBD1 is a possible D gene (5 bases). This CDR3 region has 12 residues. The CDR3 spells CASSLGEYGQYF. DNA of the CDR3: TGTGCCAGTAGTCTAGGGGAATACGGGCAGTACTTC.

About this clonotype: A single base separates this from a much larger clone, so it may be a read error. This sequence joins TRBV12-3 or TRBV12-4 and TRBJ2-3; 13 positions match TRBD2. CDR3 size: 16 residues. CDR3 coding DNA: TGTACCAGCAGTTTATGGACTAGCGGGAGTTCAGATACGCAGTATTTT. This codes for CTSSLWTSGSSDTQYF.